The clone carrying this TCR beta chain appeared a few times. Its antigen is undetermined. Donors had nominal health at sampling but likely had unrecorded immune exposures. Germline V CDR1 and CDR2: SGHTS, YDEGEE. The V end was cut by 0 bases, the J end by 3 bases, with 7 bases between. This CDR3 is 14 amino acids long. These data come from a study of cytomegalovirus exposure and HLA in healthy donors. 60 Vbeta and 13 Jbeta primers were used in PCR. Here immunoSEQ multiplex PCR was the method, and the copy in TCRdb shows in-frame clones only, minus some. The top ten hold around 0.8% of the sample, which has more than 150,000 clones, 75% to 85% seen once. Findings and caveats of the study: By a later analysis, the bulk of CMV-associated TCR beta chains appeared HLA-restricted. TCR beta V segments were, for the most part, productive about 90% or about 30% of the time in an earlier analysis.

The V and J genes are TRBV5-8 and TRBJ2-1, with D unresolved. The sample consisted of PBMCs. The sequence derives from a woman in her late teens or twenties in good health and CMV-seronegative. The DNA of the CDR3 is TGTGCCAGCAGCTTGGTACTCCGCTACAATGAGCAGTTCTTC. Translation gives CASSLVLRYNEQFF. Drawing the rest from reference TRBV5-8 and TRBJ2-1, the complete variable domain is EAGVTQSPTHLIKTRGQQATLRCSPISGHTSVYWYQQALGLGLQFLLWYDEGEERNRGNFPPRFSGRQFPNYSSELNVNALELEDSALYLCASSLVLRYNEQFFGPGTRLTVL.